Sequencing of this T cell receptor (beta chain) was carried out in a study of post-analysis software for immune sequencing data. Study in general: Some patients lacked subtype; others had relapsing-remitting, secondary progressive or progressive-relapsing disease. Notes on the study in general: Diversity measured as normalized Chao1 was significantly lower in multiple sclerosis patients than in controls. The study found TRBV5-6, TRBV5-1 and TRBV20-1 among a handful of TRBV segments more frequent in patients than controls. By F measure, strong co-clustering occurred among samples prepared in the same batch.

Points on this clonotype: The antigen is unknown.

TCR beta libraries were prepared from cDNA with unique molecular identifiers. Roughly 500,000 cDNA molecules were obtained per 1 to 10 million input T cells. One entry per CDR3 protein results from TCRdb running MiXCR on the PCR reads. The sample lists 450,000 to 700,000 distinct CDR3 sequences, 44% occurring once. The CDR3 length is 17 residues. Germline assignment: CDR1 LGHNA and CDR2 YNFKEQ. The chain links TRBV4-2 to TRBJ2-7; TRBD1 matches 12 bases. The better agreement between TRBJ2-5 and the DNA end casts doubt on the J call. Sequenced material: blood. The receptor was isolated from a girl aged 10-17 years with multiple sclerosis. The CDR3 protein is CASSQDPGQGAGGTQYF. The CDR3, as DNA: TGTGCCAGCAGCCAAGACCCGGGACAGGGGGCGGGAGGGACCCAGTACTTC.